These 10 T cell receptor beta chains share one sample of origin, sequenced in a study of spatial heterogeneity in lung cancer. TCRdb passed the 5' RACE reads through MiXCR, listing each CDR3 protein once. Of 80,000 to 95,000 distinct CDR3 sequences listed, under 9% were seen once; the top ten hold 6% to 7.5%. As to time point: sample taken at primary tumor resection. Tumor, nontumor lung or frozen PBMC supplied whole RNA that was sequenced unsorted. The sample in question was PBMCs, obtained at surgery. These receptors all come from a male donor with early-stage non-small cell lung cancer.

The chain uses TRBV4-1 and TRBJ2-7; D tentatively fits TRBD1 or TRBD2 (5 bases each). V was cut by 4 bases and J by 1 base, with 14 bases left in between. The CDR3 length is 15 residues. Per germline, CDR1 MGHRA and CDR2 YSYEKL. CDR3 loop: CASSRIRDGSYEQYF. The CDR3 nucleotides read TGCGCCAGCAGCCGAATACGGGACGGATCCTACGAGCAGTACTTC.

In this sample, this clonotype turned up many times. The rearrangement links TRBV5-1 to TRBJ2-5; D may be TRBD2 (6 bases). Germline assignment: CDR1 SGHRS and CDR2 YFSETQ. CDR3 length equals 13 residues. V was shortened by 2 bases and J by 4 bases, with 9 bases between the two germline ends. DNA of the CDR3: TGCGCCAGCAGCTTACGGGAGCGAGAGACCCAGTACTTC. This codes for CASSLRERETQYF.

This clonotype appeared a few times. J is TRBJ2-5 and V is TRBV18; D might be TRBD1 or TRBD2, each matching 5 bases. CDR1 and CDR2 (germline): KGHSH, LQKENI. The CDR3 has 15 residues. Trimming pared 3 bases from V and 0 bases from J, leaving 11 bases between. The CDR3 nucleotides are TGTGCCAGCTCACCTCGGGACGCTTACCAAGAGACCCAGTACTTC. Its protein product is CASSPRDAYQETQYF.

This clonotype showed up just a few times. This chain links TRBV20-1 with TRBJ2-2, with 10 bases that match TRBD2. Germline CDR1 DFQATT, CDR2 SNEGSKA (reference sequence). The CDR3 is made up of 16 amino acids. With V trimmed by 0 bases and J by 6 bases, 7 bases remained unmatched. The CDR3 DNA follows: TGCAGTGCTAGAGATCGGCTAGCGGGAGTCGCCGGGGAGCTGTTTTTT. It codes for CSARDRLAGVAGELFF.

This clonotype was observed at least ten times. CDR3 DNA sequence: TGTGCCAGCAGCCTCAGCGGGAGAGGCGATACGCAGTATTTT. Amino acids: CASSLSGRGDTQYF. This rearrangement joins TRBV9 to TRBJ2-3; TRBD2 agrees at 8 bases. The CDR3 has 14 residues. The germline gives CDR1 SGDLS, CDR2 YYNGEE. V was clipped by 4 bases and J by 6 bases; unmatched bases: 7.

This clonotype was recorded at least ten times. The genes are TRBV2 and TRBJ2-7; possibly TRBD2 for D (5 bases). Germline loops: CDR1 SNHLY, CDR2 FYNNEI. V was clipped by 5 bases and J by 7 bases, with 15 bases between them. The CDR3 is 13 residues long. This CDR3 is CASSPLRENEQYF. The CDR3 DNA reads as TGTGCCAGCAGTCCCCTAAGGGAGAATGAGCAGTACTTC.

Many counts were recorded for this clonotype. This chain links TRBV29-1 with TRBJ2-2; 8 bases line up with TRBD2. The V gene's germline CDR1 is SQVTM and CDR2 ANQGSEA. There are 14 residues in the CDR3. V was clipped by 4 bases and J by 0 bases; unmatched bases: 1. CDR3 sequence: CSVGLATNTGELFF. The DNA of the CDR3 is TGCAGCGTTGGACTAGCGACGAACACCGGGGAGCTGTTTTTT.

This clonotype was seen only a few times. The genes are TRBV18 and TRBJ2-1, with 10 bases matching TRBD2. The V gene end was trimmed by 5 bases and the J gene end by 9 bases; junction bases not matched to a gene: 4. Germline V gene data show CDR1 as KGHSH and CDR2 as LQKENI. The CDR3 covers 13 residues. For the CDR3, the DNA is TGTGCCAGCTCAGGCACTAGCGGGACTGAGCAGTTCTTC. Its protein product is CASSGTSGTEQFF.

About this clonotype itself: This may be a read error: a much more frequent sequence differs by one nucleotide. The V gene is TRBV7-9, the J gene TRBJ1-1; D is perhaps TRBD1 (5 bases). CDR1 and CDR2 (germline): SEHNR, FQNEAQ (reference sequence). The CDR3 consists of 13 residues. Here the CDR3 reads CTSGPGTDTEAFF. The CDR3 DNA reads as TGTACCTCTGGGCCGGGGACGGACACTGAAGCTTTCTTT.

This chain connects TRBV3-1 to TRBJ2-7; D is perhaps TRBD2 (6 bases). The CDR3 extends over 15 amino acids. V shed 5 bases and J shed 2 bases, with 16 bases lying between them. Germline loops: CDR1 LGHDT, CDR2 YNNKEL (reference sequence). The CDR3 protein is CASSSQAIAAYEQYF. As DNA, the CDR3 is TGTGCCAGCAGCTCCCAGGCTATAGCGGCCTACGAGCAGTACTTC.